Below, 5 T cell receptor beta chains from the same sample are listed, as sequenced in a study of blood T cell repertoires in COVID-19. The table came from immunoSEQ multiplex PCR; TCRdb's copy has only in-frame clones and leaves some out. The repertoire consists of 90,000 to 110,000 clones, with approximately 90% occurring once and the leading ten covering about 1.1%. Sequencing was done on a sample of peripheral blood. These receptor sequences come from a human donor in a cohort sampled during active COVID-19.

CDR3: CASSQKASTGGYYEQYF. CDR3 DNA: TGCGCCAGCAGCCAAAAGGCCTCCACGGGGGGGTATTACGAGCAGTACTTC. This sequence joins TRBV4-3 and TRBJ2-7; TRBD2 matches at 8 bases. Germline trimming cut 2 bases from V and 4 bases from J; bases unmatched to any gene: 13. Germline CDR1 reads LGHNA; CDR2 reads YSLEER. There are 17 residues in the CDR3.

This chain uses TRBV18 with TRBJ2-7, with 7 bases that match TRBD2. CDR1 KGHSH and CDR2 LQKENI come from the germline V gene. With V trimmed by 3 bases and J by 5 bases, 4 bases remained unmatched. The length of the CDR3 is 13 residues. Written as DNA, the CDR3 is TGTGCCAGCTCACCGGGGGGGAGCGACGAGCAGTACTTC. Its translation: CASSPGGSDEQYF.

The gene calls are TRBV7-3 and TRBJ2-4; 8 bases are shared with TRBD1. The junction had 9 bases not matched to a gene; V was cut back by 1 base and J by 7 bases. The CDR3 sequence is 16 residues long. Germline loops: CDR1 SGHTA, CDR2 FQGTGA. The CDR3 sequence: CASSLSSGGRGNIQYF. CDR3 in DNA: TGTGCCAGCAGCTTAAGTTCAGGGGGCCGGGGGAACATTCAGTACTTC.

The chain has TRBV5-4 and TRBJ1-3, with 8 bases that match TRBD1. J gave up 2 bases and V 4 bases, and 2 bases lay outside the gene matches. Germline CDR1 SGHNT, CDR2 YYREEE (reference sequence). The CDR3 extends over 14 amino acids. The CDR3 protein is CASSPDRAGNTIYF. For the CDR3, the DNA is TGTGCCAGCAGCCCGGACAGGGCTGGAAACACCATATATTTT.

The genes are TRBV11-3 and TRBJ2-7; D is ambiguous. Germline CDR1 SGHNT, CDR2 YENEEA. There are 15 residues in the CDR3. Trimming shortened V by 1 base and J by 2 bases, and 12 bases separated the two germline ends. The CDR3 DNA sequence: TGTGCCAGCAGCTTAGCTGGTGGCGGTACCTACGAGCAGTACTTC. Translating it yields CASSLAGGGTYEQYF.